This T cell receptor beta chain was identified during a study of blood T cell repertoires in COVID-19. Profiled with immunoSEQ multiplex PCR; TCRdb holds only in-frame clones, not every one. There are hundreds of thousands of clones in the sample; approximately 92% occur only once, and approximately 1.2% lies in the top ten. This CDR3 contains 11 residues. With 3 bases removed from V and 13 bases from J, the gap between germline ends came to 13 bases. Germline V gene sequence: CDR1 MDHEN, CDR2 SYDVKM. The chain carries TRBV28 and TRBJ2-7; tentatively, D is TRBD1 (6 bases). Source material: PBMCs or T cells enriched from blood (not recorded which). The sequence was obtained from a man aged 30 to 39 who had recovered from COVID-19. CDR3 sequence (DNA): TGTGCCAGCAGTTTCAGGGGAGAGGGCTACTTC. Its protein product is CASSFRGEGYF.